These T cell receptor beta chains were read from a single sample in a study of PD-L1 blockade in urothelial cancer. Generated by immunoSEQ multiplex PCR, the TCRdb table keeps only in-frame clones and is missing some. This sample has 45,000 to 60,000 clones, with more than 75% found just once. This sample comprised PBMCs, obtained around atezolizumab (anti-PD-L1) treatment. The receptor set was obtained from a man aged 50 or older with urothelial cancer. Both conserved end residues are part of each CDR3.

v_call: TRBV5-6
j_call: TRBJ2-3
cdr3_aa: CASSLDRGLSTDTQYF

v_call: TRBV19
j_call: TRBJ2-2
cdr3_aa: CASRKGTGGYRFTGELFF

v_call: TRBV7-3
j_call: TRBJ2-1
cdr3_aa: CASSSTSGLAVGEQFF

v_call: TRBV6-5
j_call: TRBJ2-2
cdr3_aa: CASSGGSAGELFF

v_call: TRBV28
j_call: TRBJ1-2
cdr3_aa: CASSKGFGYTF

v_call: TRBV18
j_call: TRBJ1-2
cdr3_aa: CASSPGREVYGYTF

v_call: TRBV6-5
j_call: TRBJ2-2
cdr3_aa: CASKSYINTGELFF

v_call: TRBV27
j_call: TRBJ1-4
cdr3_aa: CASSFGNRAGEKLFF

v_call: TRBV25-1
j_call: TRBJ1-3
cdr3_aa: CASSESGGPGNTIYF

v_call: TRBV7-9
j_call: TRBJ2-7
cdr3_aa: CASSLAGTGVNGQYF

v_call: TRBV27
j_call: TRBJ1-5
cdr3_aa: CASRDRRGHF

v_call: TRBV11-2
j_call: TRBJ2-3
cdr3_aa: CASSLEQGRTDTQYF

v_call: TRBV6-1
j_call: TRBJ2-3
cdr3_aa: CASSRDSHSTDTQYF

v_call: TRBV7-6
j_call: TRBJ2-7
cdr3_aa: CASSRGISYEQYF

v_call: TRBV15
j_call: TRBJ1-5
cdr3_aa: CATSRLDRSNQPQHF

v_call: TRBV7-8
j_call: TRBJ1-5
cdr3_aa: CASSTTGGSYQPQHF

v_call: TRBV7-2
j_call: TRBJ1-2
cdr3_aa: CASSPDRGNYGYTF

v_call: TRBV5-8
j_call: TRBJ2-1
cdr3_aa: CASSLLLVGGFKTYNEQFF

v_call: TRBV10-3
j_call: TRBJ1-6
cdr3_aa: CAISGTANSPLHF

v_call: TRBV6-5
j_call: TRBJ2-2
cdr3_aa: CASRAGRGTGELFF

v_call: TRBV21-1
j_call: TRBJ1-4
cdr3_aa: CASSIPGQGGDEKLFF

v_call: TRBV9
j_call: TRBJ1-1
cdr3_aa: CASSVIRQGGTEAFF

v_call: TRBV12-2
j_call: TRBJ2-7
cdr3_aa: CASRSRGPIYEQYF

v_call: TRBV5-1
j_call: TRBJ2-3
cdr3_aa: CASSPAGVASTDTQYF

v_call: TRBV11-2
j_call: TRBJ1-4
cdr3_aa: CASSPGGTGFEATNEKLFF

v_call: TRBV11-1
j_call: TRBJ2-1
cdr3_aa: CASSLQGTGSYNEQFF

v_call: TRBV11-2
j_call: TRBJ2-3
cdr3_aa: CASSTPSEANTQYF

v_call: TRBV6-5
j_call: TRBJ2-5
cdr3_aa: CASSYGTGSETQYF

v_call: TRBV7-7
j_call: TRBJ2-5
cdr3_aa: CASSLAPSGEETQYF

v_call: TRBV29-1
j_call: TRBJ1-1
cdr3_aa: CSVELGAMAEAFF

v_call: TRBV4-2
j_call: TRBJ2-3
cdr3_aa: CASSRSLAGKSTDTQYF

v_call: TRBV25-1
j_call: TRBJ2-5
cdr3_aa: CASRQGGLQETQYF

v_call: TRBV2
j_call: TRBJ2-5
cdr3_aa: CASSLQGEWETQYF

v_call: TRBV4-1
j_call: TRBJ2-1
cdr3_aa: CASSQVIVLRTVDYNEQFF

v_call: TRBV4-1
j_call: TRBJ2-3
cdr3_aa: CASSQHTDTQYF

v_call: TRBV4-2
j_call: TRBJ2-5
cdr3_aa: CASSATGTGGLQETQYF